The 18 T cell receptor beta chains below come from one sample, sequenced in a study of CD8+CD57+ T cells in acquired aplastic anemia. Patients chosen for sequencing had CD8+CD57+ cells that had expanded, as shown by flow cytometry. Profiles of TCR beta VDJ and CDR3 were generated from a genomic DNA template. One entry per CDR3 protein, called by TCRdb with MiXCR from the reads. The data contain 150,000 to 180,000 distinct CDR3 sequences, around half of them singletons. Sequencing used sorted CD4+, CD8+, or CD8+CD57+ T cells (not recorded which) from PBMCs. The source of these receptors is a human donor with aplastic anemia.

CDR3 sequence: CASSWGQEEETQYF. CDR3 DNA sequence: TGTGCCAGCAGCTGGGGACAGGAGGAGGAGACCCAGTACTTC. The chain has TRBV13 and TRBJ2-5; 8 bases agree with TRBD1. Germline assignment: CDR1 PRHDT and CDR2 FYEKMQ (reference sequence). V lost 4 bases, J lost 5 bases, and 6 bases stayed unmatched. The CDR3 sequence is 14 residues long.

In this sample, this clonotype turned up many times. The chain has TRBV25-1 and TRBJ1-4; D gene uncertain. Germline-derived CDR1 and CDR2 are MGHDK and SYGVNS. Trimming cost V 2 bases and J 6 bases, with 16 bases left between them. This CDR3 is built from 16 residues. The CDR3 protein is CASSEVFRPGDEKLFF. The CDR3 DNA sequence: TGTGCCAGCAGTGAAGTTTTCCGTCCTGGGGATGAAAAACTGTTTTTT.

This CDR3 reads CATSRAAETNEKLFF. CDR3 nucleotide sequence: TGTGCCACCAGCAGAGCGGCAGAAACTAATGAAAAACTGTTTTTT. This chain connects TRBV15 to TRBJ1-4; the D is unclear. The CDR3 is 15 residues long. V was trimmed by 1 base and J by 1 base, leaving 7 bases between them. Germline V gene data show CDR1 as LNHNV and CDR2 as YYDKDF (reference sequence). The variable domain in full, with the rest retrieved from reference TRBV15 and TRBJ1-4, is DAMVIQNPRYQVTQFGKPVTLSCSQTLNHNVMYWYQQKSSQAPKLLFHYYDKDFNNEADTPDNFQSRRPNTSFCFLDIRSPGLGDTAMYLCATSRAAETNEKLFFGSGTQLSVL.

This clonotype was seen once. The CDR3 sequence is CATSARDLSSQPQHF. Here the CDR3 DNA reads TGTGCCACCAGCGCCCGGGACTTGAGCTCCCAGCCCCAGCATTTT. The chain joins TRBV15 to TRBJ1-5; maybe TRBD1 (5 bases). Germline CDR1 LNHNV, CDR2 YYDKDF (reference sequence). V was trimmed by 5 bases and J by 7 bases, leaving 18 bases between them. The CDR3 consists of 15 residues.

This chain connects TRBV20-1 to TRBJ2-7, with TRBD1 identical over 10 bases. This CDR3 has 17 residues. Germline CDR1 DFQATT, CDR2 SNEGSKA (reference sequence). After removal of 4 bases from V and 0 bases from J, the junction contained 12 bases not matched to a gene. CDR3 sequence: CSAKWGGGQGHSYEQYF. CDR3 in DNA: TGCAGTGCTAAATGGGGAGGGGGACAGGGGCACTCCTACGAGCAGTACTTC.

This clonotype was detected only a few times. V gene TRBV27 combines with J gene TRBJ1-5; 7 nucleotides line up with TRBD1. Germline CDR1 and CDR2: MNHEY and SMNVEV (reference sequence). CDR3 length: 14 residues. The junction had 5 bases not matched to a gene; V was cut back by 6 bases and J by 3 bases. The CDR3 reads CASRRQGNNQPQHF. The CDR3 DNA is TGTGCCAGCAGGCGACAGGGTAACAATCAGCCCCAGCATTTT.

The chain joins TRBV4-1 to TRBJ1-1; no clear D. The CDR3 runs 14 residues. Trimming removed 2 bases at V and 6 bases at J, with 13 bases between. Germline CDR1 MGHRA, CDR2 YSYEKL. CDR3 sequence reads: CASSQTLGRAEAFF. In DNA form, the CDR3 reads TGCGCCAGCAGCCAAACCCTAGGACGGGCTGAAGCTTTCTTT.

CDR3 coding DNA: TGTGCCAGCAGCCCACCGGGACAGGGTGCCAACGATGGCTACACCTTC. This gives the protein CASSPPGQGANDGYTF. The gene calls are TRBV4-2 and TRBJ1-2, with 9 bases aligning to TRBD1. V shed 4 bases, J shed 6 bases, and the junction held 12 bases outside the gene matches. This CDR3 contains 16 residues. Per the germline V gene, CDR1 is LGHNA and CDR2 is YNFKEQ.

This clonotype has ten or more counts. This chain connects TRBV25-1 to TRBJ2-7; 7 bases fit TRBD1. CDR1 and CDR2 (germline): MGHDK, SYGVNS. Trimming took 3 bases from V and 5 from J; bases not matched to a gene: 4. The CDR3 spans 13 residues. CDR3 DNA: TGTGCCAGCAGTGATCTAACAGGGGACGAGCAGTACTTC. Residues: CASSDLTGDEQYF.

The chain links TRBV29-1 to TRBJ2-1, with TRBD1 as a possible D gene (6 bases). The V and J ends lost 5 bases and 1 base respectively, with 12 bases between them. This CDR3 comprises 14 residues. The V gene's germline CDR1 is SQVTM and CDR2 ANQGSEA. The CDR3, as DNA: TGCAGCGTTCGAAACAGGGTATCCTACAATGAGCAGTTCTTC. Amino acid sequence: CSVRNRVSYNEQFF.

J is TRBJ2-1 and V is TRBV2; the D gene is possibly TRBD2 (6 bases). The CDR3 runs to 15 residues. CDR1 SNHLY and CDR2 FYNNEI come from the germline V gene. The V end lost 5 bases, the J end lost 0 bases, and 11 bases lay between the germline ends. CDR3 DNA sequence: TGTGCCAGCAGTACTCGGGGGAGCTCCTACAATGAGCAGTTCTTC. Translating gives CASSTRGSSYNEQFF.

The sample holds a few counts of this clonotype. This chain joins TRBV11-2 and TRBJ1-3, with 10 bases that match TRBD1. This CDR3 has 15 amino acids. V lost 4 bases, J lost 4 bases, and 4 bases stayed unmatched. Per germline, CDR1 SGHAT and CDR2 FQNNGV. The CDR3 spells CASSSGTGEGNTIYF. The DNA of the CDR3 is TGTGCCAGCAGCTCCGGGACAGGGGAAGGAAACACCATATATTTT.

J is TRBJ1-6 and V is TRBV25-1; 11 positions match TRBD1. Trimming at V came to 4 bases and at J to 7 bases, leaving 9 bases not matched to a gene. Germline lookup yields CDR1 MGHDK and CDR2 SYGVNS. There are 17 residues in the CDR3. The CDR3 spells CASSGGRGTGGNSPLHF. The CDR3 DNA reads TGTGCCAGCAGTGGTGGAAGGGGGACAGGGGGGAATTCACCCCTCCACTTT.

This clonotype occurred a few times. V is TRBV6-1 and J is TRBJ2-5, with 11 bases lining up with TRBD2. Germline CDR1 is MNHNS and CDR2 is SASEGT. CDR3 length: 17 residues. After removal of 5 bases from V and 1 base from J, the junction contained 9 bases not matched to a gene. CDR3: CASSRPSSGGFQETQYF. For the CDR3, the DNA is TGTGCCAGCAGTCGCCCATCTAGCGGGGGGTTCCAAGAGACCCAGTACTTC.

Ten or more counts support this clonotype. The V call is TRBV6-1, the J call TRBJ1-4; 8 nucleotides agree with TRBD1. Trimming took 4 bases from V and 5 from J; bases not matched to a gene: 3. CDR1 and CDR2 from the germline V gene are MNHNS and SASEGT. The CDR3 totals 14 residues. The CDR3 loop is CASSGGQANEKLFF. DNA of the CDR3: TGTGCCAGCAGTGGGGGACAGGCGAATGAAAAACTGTTTTTT.

J is TRBJ1-1 and V is TRBV12-3 or TRBV12-4; D may be TRBD1 (5 bases). V was clipped by 6 bases and J by 10 bases, with 12 bases between them. The CDR3 extends over 11 amino acids. The CDR3 reads CASRARDAAFF. Written as DNA, the CDR3 is TGTGCCAGCAGGGCCAGGGATGCAGCTTTCTTT.

The CDR3 region has the DNA TGTGCCAGCAGTCCTCAACGACAGGGGGCGCGGGAGCAGTACTTC. Amino acids: CASSPQRQGAREQYF. The chain links TRBV7-9 to TRBJ2-7; 10 bases align to TRBD1. This CDR3 is 15 amino acids long. CDR1 is SEHNR, CDR2 FQNEAQ, per germline (reference sequence). The ends lost 6 bases at V and 7 bases at J; junction bases unmatched: 12.

This rearrangement joins TRBV12-3 or TRBV12-4 to TRBJ2-5; a weak D match, TRBD2 (7 bases). The V gene lost 5 bases and the J gene lost 9 bases, with 19 bases spanning the gap. This CDR3 comprises 14 residues. The CDR3 nucleotides are TGTGCCAGCAGTATAGGGGGGGCCCCTGGTGCCCAGTACTTC. Translated, it gives CASSIGGAPGAQYF.